This T cell receptor beta chain was observed in a study of blood T cells in healthy people across ages. At least 7 million PBMCs were isolated per sample. The authors ran a second PCR of 7 to 11 cycles using a sample-barcoded 5' primer and a J-beta primer mix. From the 5' RACE reads, TCRdb called clonotypes with MiXCR, one entry per CDR3 protein. Here the sample spans about 640,000 distinct CDR3 sequences, under 70% being singletons. With V trimmed by 0 bases and J by 4 bases, 10 bases remained unmatched. CDR3 length: 17 amino acids. Germline V lookup: CDR1 LGHDT, CDR2 YNNKEL (reference sequence). The chain couples TRBV3-1 to TRBJ2-3, with 7 bases that match TRBD2. The material sequenced was blood. The source of this sequence is a man aged 55 to 70 in good health. The CDR3 DNA reads TGTGCCAGCAGCCAAGAAGGTGCGGGAGTGAGTCCAGATACGCAGTATTTT. Protein sequence: CASSQEGAGVSPDTQYF.